These 14 T cell receptor beta chains were all obtained from the same sample, sequenced in a study of cytomegalovirus exposure and HLA in healthy donors. The study ran its PCR with 60 Vbeta and 13 Jbeta primers. Sequencing was performed with immunoSEQ multiplex PCR; in TCRdb, only in-frame clones are kept and a portion is missing. The profile shows roughly 180,000 clones, 82% of them singletons. Sequenced input: PBMCs. These receptors were taken from a middle-aged man in good health and CMV-seronegative.

The V gene is TRBV27, the J gene TRBJ1-5; TRBD1 aligns across 8 bases. Germline CDR1 is MNHEY and CDR2 is SMNVEV (reference sequence). This CDR3 is built from 15 residues. The V gene end was trimmed by 5 bases and the J gene end by 5 bases; junction bases not matched to a gene: 8. Here the CDR3 reads CASSEPGGADQPQHF. DNA of the CDR3: TGTGCCAGCAGTGAACCAGGGGGCGCGGATCAGCCCCAGCATTTT.

This chain links TRBV11-3 with TRBJ2-3; possible D gene TRBD2, 5 bases. Trimming took off 5 bases at V and 2 bases at J, with 14 bases between the two ends. The CDR3 is 15 residues long. Germline V gene sequence: CDR1 SGHNT, CDR2 YENEEA. CDR3 coding DNA: TGTGCCAGCAGCCCCCTGGAGCGGAACACAGATACGCAGTATTTT. Protein sequence: CASSPLERNTDTQYF.

The chain joins TRBV6-1 to TRBJ2-1, with 14 bases aligning to TRBD2. With 6 bases clipped from V and 6 bases from J, the junction kept 4 bases outside the gene matches. The germline gives CDR1 MNHNS, CDR2 SASEGT. CDR3 size: 15 residues. CDR3 sequence: CASRRGLAGGNEQFF. CDR3 DNA sequence: TGTGCCAGCAGACGCGGACTAGCGGGAGGCAATGAGCAGTTCTTC.

The rearrangement joins TRBV5-1 to TRBJ2-7, with no clear D. Germline CDR1 SGHRS, CDR2 YFSETQ. The ends were cut back, 0 bases at V and 3 bases at J, with 7 bases in the middle. This CDR3 has 13 residues. CDR3 in amino acids: CASSLDPGYEQYF. Here the CDR3 DNA reads TGCGCCAGCAGCTTGGACCCAGGCTACGAGCAGTACTTC.

This clone appeared a single time. V is TRBV27 and J is TRBJ1-5; D is unclear. The CDR3 consists of 16 residues. V was clipped by 6 bases and J by 0 bases, with 15 bases between them. The germline gives CDR1 MNHEY, CDR2 SMNVEV (reference sequence). The DNA of the CDR3 is TGTGCCAGCAGCCCATTGCCGGTGTCTAGCAATCAGCCCCAGCATTTT. It encodes CASSPLPVSSNQPQHF.

The V and J genes are TRBV5-1 and TRBJ2-5; 11 bases agree with TRBD2. J was trimmed by 4 bases and V by 5 bases; bases with no gene match: 10. Germline CDR1 reads SGHRS; CDR2 reads YFSETQ. This CDR3 contains 16 residues. The CDR3 DNA sequence: TGCGCCAGCAGGGAAATAGCGGGAGGGAGAGGAGAGACCCAGTACTTC. Protein: CASREIAGGRGETQYF.

This clone was detected only a few times. The rearrangement joins TRBV21-1 to TRBJ2-3; the D segment call TRBD2 is taken from the table without a DNA check. TRBV21-1 is flagged as a pseudogene. The CDR3 extends over 13 amino acids. DNA of the CDR3: TGTGCCAGCAGCAATAGGGACTGGGAAACGCAGTATTTT. Its translation: CASSNRDWETQYF.

This sequence joins TRBV20-1 and TRBJ2-7; D gene ambiguous. Germline V CDR1 and CDR2: DFQATT, SNEGSKA (reference sequence). V was pared by 2 bases and J by 3 bases, with 5 bases between. The CDR3 sequence is 11 residues long. In DNA, the CDR3 is TGCAGTGCTAGAAACAGCTACGAGCAGTACTTC. Translated, it gives CSARNSYEQYF.

V is TRBV7-9 and J is TRBJ2-5; D is possibly TRBD2 (6 bases). Trimming pared 5 bases from V and 0 bases from J, leaving 19 bases between. This CDR3 has 17 residues. The germline CDR1 and CDR2 sequences are SEHNR and FQNEAQ (reference sequence). The CDR3 DNA follows: TGTGCCAGCAGCCCCCGACCGGGACTGCCGTACCAAGAGACCCAGTACTTC. Its translation: CASSPRPGLPYQETQYF.

The chain couples TRBV9 to TRBJ2-2; D gene ambiguous. Germline V lookup: CDR1 SGDLS, CDR2 YYNGEE. The CDR3 spans 14 residues. The V and J ends lost 2 bases and 5 bases respectively, with 10 bases between them. CDR3 DNA sequence: TGTGCCAGCAGCGTGGAATCGCGGACCGGGGAGCTGTTTTTT. It codes for CASSVESRTGELFF.

V usage is TRBV2 and J usage is TRBJ2-1, with TRBD2 matching over 14 bases. The V segment lost 5 bases and the J segment 9 bases; nucleotides outside the gene matches: 9. Germline V gene data show CDR1 as SNHLY and CDR2 as FYNNEI. The CDR3 spans 16 residues. The chain's CDR3 is CASSSPGTSGGSEQFF. CDR3 nucleotide sequence: TGTGCCAGCAGTAGTCCCGGGACTAGCGGGGGTAGTGAGCAGTTCTTC.

The chain has TRBV6-1 and TRBJ2-5; TRBD2 agrees at 8 bases. This CDR3 has 15 amino acids. Germline CDR1 MNHNS, CDR2 SASEGT. The J segment lost 2 bases and the V segment lost 4 bases, leaving 6 bases of the junction unmatched. The CDR3 sequence is CASSGGLGGQETQYF. The CDR3 region has the DNA TGTGCCAGCAGTGGGGGACTAGGGGGGCAAGAGACCCAGTACTTC.

The CDR3: CASSDRGLAGDSYF. The CDR3 coding sequence is TGCGCCAGCAGCGACAGGGGGCTAGCGGGAGACTCGTATTTT. This chain joins TRBV5-1 and TRBJ2-3, with D perhaps being TRBD1 or TRBD2 (10 bases each). CDR1 SGHRS and CDR2 YFSETQ come from the germline V gene. This CDR3 comprises 14 residues. The V gene lost 4 bases and the J gene lost 14 bases, with 23 bases spanning the gap.

The rearrangement links TRBV19 to TRBJ1-5; D gene uncertain. The CDR3 totals 15 residues. Germline values: CDR1 LNHDA, CDR2 SQIVND (reference sequence). Trimming shortened V by 3 bases and J by 5 bases, and 14 bases separated the two germline ends. As DNA, the CDR3 is TGTGCCAGTAGTATTACATCAACACCTTATCAGCCCCAGCATTTT. It yields the protein CASSITSTPYQPQHF.